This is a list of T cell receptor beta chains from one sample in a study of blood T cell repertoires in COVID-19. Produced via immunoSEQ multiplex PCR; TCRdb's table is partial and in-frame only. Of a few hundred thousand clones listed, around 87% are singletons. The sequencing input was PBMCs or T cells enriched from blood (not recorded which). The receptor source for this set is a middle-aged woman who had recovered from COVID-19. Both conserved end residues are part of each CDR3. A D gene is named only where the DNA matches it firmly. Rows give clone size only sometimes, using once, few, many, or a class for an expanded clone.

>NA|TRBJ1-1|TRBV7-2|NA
TGTGCCAGCAGCTTAGTACCCAGCAGGGGTGGCACTGAAGCTTTCTTT
CASSLVPSRGGTEAFF
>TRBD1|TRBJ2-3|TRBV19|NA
TGTGCCAGTAGTACCAGCCATAGAACAGGGGGCGCGACAGATACGCAGTATTTT
CASSTSHRTGGATDTQYF
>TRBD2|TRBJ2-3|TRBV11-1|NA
TGTGCCAGCAGCTTACGACTAGCGGGAGGGGTTACGCAGTATTTT
CASSLRLAGGVTQYF
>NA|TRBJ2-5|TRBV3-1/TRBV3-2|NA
TGTGCCAGCAGCCTTACCGCTAGCAGGCAAGAGACCCAGTACTTC
CASSLTASRQETQYF
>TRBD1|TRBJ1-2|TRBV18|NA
TGTGCCAGCTCAAGACCCGGGACAGCTGGTGGCTACACCTTC
CASSRPGTAGGYTF
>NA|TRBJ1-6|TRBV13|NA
TGTGCCAGCAGCTTGGACTTGAATTCACCCCTCCACTTT
CASSLDLNSPLHF
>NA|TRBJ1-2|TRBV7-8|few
TGTGCCAGCAGCTTAAGGGGTGGCTATGGCTACACCTTC
CASSLRGGYGYTF
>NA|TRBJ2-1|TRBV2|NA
TGTGCCAGCAGTGAACTCGGCGGGGTCTCCTACAATGAGCAGTTCTTC
CASSELGGVSYNEQFF
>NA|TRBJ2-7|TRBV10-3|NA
TGTGCCATCAGTGAGGGGGGGACAGAAATTTACGAGCAGTACTTC
CAISEGGTEIYEQYF
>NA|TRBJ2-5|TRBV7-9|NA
TGTGCCAGCAGCTTAGCGGGAGTTCCTCAAGAGACCCAGTACTTC
CASSLAGVPQETQYF
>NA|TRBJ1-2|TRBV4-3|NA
TGCGCCAGCAGCCCAGCGAAAAACGGACTCACCCCGCAAGGCTACACCTTC
CASSPAKNGLTPQGYTF
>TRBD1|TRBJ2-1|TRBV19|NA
TGTGCCAGTAGTATGGGGACAGGGACCTACAATGAGCAGTTCTTC
CASSMGTGTYNEQFF
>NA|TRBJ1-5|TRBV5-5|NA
TGTGCCAGCAGCTTGGCCCCTTTGAGCAATCAGCCCCAGCATTTT
CASSLAPLSNQPQHF
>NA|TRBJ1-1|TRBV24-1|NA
TGTGCCACCACAGGGAGGCTCATGAACACTGAAGCTTTCTTT
CATTGRLMNTEAFF
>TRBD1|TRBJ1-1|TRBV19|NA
TGTGCCAGTACCACCGGATTCGGGAGCAGGGGGCGCGCTGAAGCTTTCTTT
CASTTGFGSRGRAEAFF
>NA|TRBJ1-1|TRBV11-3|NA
TGTGCCAGCAGCTTAGATCCCGTTGCGGCTTTCTTT
CASSLDPVAAFF
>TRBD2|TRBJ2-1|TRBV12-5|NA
TGTGCTAGTGGTTTCGGACTAGCGGGAGGATCCGGTGAGCAGTTCTTC
CASGFGLAGGSGEQFF
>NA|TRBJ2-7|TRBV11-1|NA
TGTGCCAGCAGCTCCCCACAGCGGGCTATCGAGCAGTACTTC
CASSSPQRAIEQYF
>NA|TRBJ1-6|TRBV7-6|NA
TGTGCCAGCAGCTCGAGTCGTTTTTCTGGGGCAGGAGATAATTCACCCCTCCACTTT
CASSSSRFSGAGDNSPLHF
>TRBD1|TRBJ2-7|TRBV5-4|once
TGTGCCAGCAGCTCCGGGACAGGACCCTACGAGCAGTACTTC
CASSSGTGPYEQYF
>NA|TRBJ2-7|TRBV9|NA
TGTGCCAGCAGCCGTACCCCGACAAAGGACGAGCAGTACTTC
CASSRTPTKDEQYF
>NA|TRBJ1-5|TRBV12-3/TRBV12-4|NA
TGTGCCAGCAGTTACAAGAGCAATCAGCCCCAGCATTTT
CASSYKSNQPQHF
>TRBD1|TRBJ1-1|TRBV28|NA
TGTGCCACGAACAGGGGGATGAACACTGAAGCTTTCTTT
CATNRGMNTEAFF
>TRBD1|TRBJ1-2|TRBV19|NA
TGTGCCAGTAGTATAAGCCTTCCCAGGACAGGGCTAGGCTACACCTTC
CASSISLPRTGLGYTF
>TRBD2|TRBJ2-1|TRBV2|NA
TGTGCCAGCAGTGAGCGGGAGGTCTCCTACAATGAGCAGTTCTTC
CASSEREVSYNEQFF
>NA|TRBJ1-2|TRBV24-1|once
TGTGCCACCAGCGAACGAGAACTATATGGCTACACCTTC
CATSERELYGYTF
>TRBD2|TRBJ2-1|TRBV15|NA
TGTGCCACCAGCGTTGGCGGGAGTTGGAATGAGCAGTTCTTC
CATSVGGSWNEQFF
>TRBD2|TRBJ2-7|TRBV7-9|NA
TGTGCCAGCAGCTTAACTAGCGGGAGGGGATACGAGCAGTACTTC
CASSLTSGRGYEQYF
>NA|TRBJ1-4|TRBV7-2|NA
TGTGCCAGCAGCTTAAGGGCAGGGATGAATGAAAAACTGTTTTTT
CASSLRAGMNEKLFF
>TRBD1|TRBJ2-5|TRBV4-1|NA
TGCGCCAGCAGCCGACAAGGACAGGGCTACCAAGAGACCCAGTACTTC
CASSRQGQGYQETQYF
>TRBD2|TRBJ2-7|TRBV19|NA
TGTGCCAGTAGCTCCGGGACTAGCGGGCACTCCTACGAGCAGTACTTC
CASSSGTSGHSYEQYF
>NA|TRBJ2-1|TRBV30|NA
TGTGCCTGGAGTCTAGGACAGACCAATGAGCAGTTCTTC
CAWSLGQTNEQFF
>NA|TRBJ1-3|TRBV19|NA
TGTGCCAGTAGCGCGGGGGCGGGCAACACCATATATTTT
CASSAGAGNTIYF
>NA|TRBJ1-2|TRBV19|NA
TGTGCCAGTAGTACCTCGGGGAATTCGGGGGACTACTATGGCTACACCTTC
CASSTSGNSGDYYGYTF
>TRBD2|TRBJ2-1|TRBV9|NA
TGTGCCAGCAGCGTAGGGCTAGCGGTTTACAATGAGCAGTTCTTC
CASSVGLAVYNEQFF
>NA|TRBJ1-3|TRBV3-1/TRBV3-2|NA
TGTGCCAGCAGCCAAGGCAACTTTGGAAACACCATATATTTT
CASSQGNFGNTIYF
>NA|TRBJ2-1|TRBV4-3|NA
TGCGCCAGCAGCCAAGATATTTCCCTCAATGAGCAGTTCTTC
CASSQDISLNEQFF
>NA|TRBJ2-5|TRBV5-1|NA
TGCGCCAGCAGAGGAACAGAAGAGACCCAGTACTTC
CASRGTEETQYF
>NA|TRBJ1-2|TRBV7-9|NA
TGTGCCAGCAGCGAGAACAGGGAGAATGGCTACACCTTC
CASSENRENGYTF
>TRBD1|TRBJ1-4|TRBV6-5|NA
TGTGCCAGCAGTCCCTCCGGGACAGCTAATGAAAAACTGTTTTTT
CASSPSGTANEKLFF
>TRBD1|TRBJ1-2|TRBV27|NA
TGTGCCAGCAGTTTGAGCCGGACAGGGGGAGGGGGCTACACCTTC
CASSLSRTGGGGYTF